This TCR beta chain was profiled in a study of cytomegalovirus exposure and HLA in healthy donors. With 60 Vbeta and 13 Jbeta primers, the PCR was carried out. TCRdb keeps only in-frame clones here, not all; method: immunoSEQ multiplex PCR. The table includes about 150,000 clones, less than 80% detected once. This CDR3 region has 14 residues. The germline V gene encodes CDR1 SGHVS and CDR2 FQNEAQ. The V and J ends lost 5 bases and 5 bases, in that order; junction bases with no gene match: 6. The TCR originated in a man aged 25-40 years in good health and CMV-seronegative. J is TRBJ2-7 and V is TRBV7-8; TRBD1 agrees at 10 bases. Sequenced input: PBMCs. The CDR3 nucleotides read TGTGCCAGCAGCCTTGACAGGGGGCAGAACGAGCAGTACTTC. It codes for CASSLDRGQNEQYF.